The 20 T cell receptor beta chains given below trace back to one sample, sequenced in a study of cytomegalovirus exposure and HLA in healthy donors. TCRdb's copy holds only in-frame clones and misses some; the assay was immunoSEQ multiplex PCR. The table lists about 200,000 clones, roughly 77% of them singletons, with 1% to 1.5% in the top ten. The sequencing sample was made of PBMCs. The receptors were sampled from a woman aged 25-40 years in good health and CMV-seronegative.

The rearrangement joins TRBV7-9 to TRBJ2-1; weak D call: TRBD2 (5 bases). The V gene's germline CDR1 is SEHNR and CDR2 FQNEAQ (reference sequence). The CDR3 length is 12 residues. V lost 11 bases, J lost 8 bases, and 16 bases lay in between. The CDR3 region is CAGSGIHDEQFF. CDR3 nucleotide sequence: TGTGCCGGCTCCGGGATCCACGATGAGCAGTTCTTC.

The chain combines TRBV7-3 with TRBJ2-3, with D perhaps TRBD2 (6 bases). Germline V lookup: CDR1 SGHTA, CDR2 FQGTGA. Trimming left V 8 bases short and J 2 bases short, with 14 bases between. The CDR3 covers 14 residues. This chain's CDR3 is CASSSDYTTDTQYF. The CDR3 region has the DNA TGTGCCAGCTCTTCGGACTACACCACAGATACGCAGTATTTT.

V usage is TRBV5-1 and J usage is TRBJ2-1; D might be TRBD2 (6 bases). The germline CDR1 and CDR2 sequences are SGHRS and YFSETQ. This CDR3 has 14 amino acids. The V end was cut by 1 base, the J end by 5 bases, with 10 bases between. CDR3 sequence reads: CASSLRTGDNEQFF. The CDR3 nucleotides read TGCGCCAGCAGCTTGCGGACGGGGGACAATGAGCAGTTCTTC.

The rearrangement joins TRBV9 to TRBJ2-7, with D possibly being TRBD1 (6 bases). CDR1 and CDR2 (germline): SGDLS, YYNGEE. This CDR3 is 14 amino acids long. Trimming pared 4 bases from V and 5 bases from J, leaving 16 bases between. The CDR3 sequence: CASSPPLSGDEQYF. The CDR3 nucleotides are TGTGCCAGCAGCCCGCCCCTGTCAGGGGACGAGCAGTACTTC. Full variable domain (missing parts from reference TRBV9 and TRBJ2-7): DSGVTQTPKHLITATGQRVTLRCSPRSGDLSVYWYQQSLDQGLQFLIQYYNGEERAKGNILERFSAQQFPDLHSELNLSSLELGDSALYFCASSPPLSGDEQYFGPGTRLTVT.

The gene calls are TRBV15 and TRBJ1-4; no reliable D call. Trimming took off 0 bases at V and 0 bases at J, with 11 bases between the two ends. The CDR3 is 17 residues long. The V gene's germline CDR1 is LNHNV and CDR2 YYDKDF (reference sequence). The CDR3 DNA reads TGTGCCACCAGCAGAGAGCCTTTAACAGCAACTAATGAAAAACTGTTTTTT. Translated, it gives CATSREPLTATNEKLFF.

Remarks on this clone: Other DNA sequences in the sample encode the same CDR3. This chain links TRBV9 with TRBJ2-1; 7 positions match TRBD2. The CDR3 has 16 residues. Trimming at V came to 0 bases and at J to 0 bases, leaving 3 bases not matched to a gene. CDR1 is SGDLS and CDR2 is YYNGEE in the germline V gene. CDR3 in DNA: TGTGCCAGCAGCGTAGATGGCGGGAGCTCCTACAATGAGCAGTTCTTC. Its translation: CASSVDGGSSYNEQFF.

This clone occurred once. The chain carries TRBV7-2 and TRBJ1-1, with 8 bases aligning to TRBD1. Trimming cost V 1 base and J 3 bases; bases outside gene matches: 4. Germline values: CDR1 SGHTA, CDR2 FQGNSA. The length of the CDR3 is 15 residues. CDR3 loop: CASSLGQGWDTEAFF. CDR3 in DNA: TGTGCCAGCAGCTTAGGACAGGGGTGGGACACTGAAGCTTTCTTT.

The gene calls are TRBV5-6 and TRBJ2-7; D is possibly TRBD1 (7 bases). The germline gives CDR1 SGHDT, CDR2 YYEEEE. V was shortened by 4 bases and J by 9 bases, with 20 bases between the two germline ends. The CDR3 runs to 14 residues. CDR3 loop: CASSPGDRPLGQYF. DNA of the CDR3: TGTGCCAGCAGCCCGGGGGACAGACCCCTGGGGCAGTACTTC. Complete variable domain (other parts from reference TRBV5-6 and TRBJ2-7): DAGVTQSPTHLIKTRGQQVTLRCSPKSGHDTVSWYQQALGQGPQFIFQYYEEEERQRGNFPDRFSGHQFPNYSSELNVNALLLGDSALYLCASSPGDRPLGQYFGPGTRLTVT.

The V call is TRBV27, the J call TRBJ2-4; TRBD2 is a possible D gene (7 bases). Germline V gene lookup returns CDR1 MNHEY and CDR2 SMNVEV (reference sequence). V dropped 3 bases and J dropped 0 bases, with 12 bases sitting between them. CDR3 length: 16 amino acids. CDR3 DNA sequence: TGTGCCAGCAGTTTCGGGGGCGGGGGAGCCAAAAACATTCAGTACTTC. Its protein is CASSFGGGGAKNIQYF.

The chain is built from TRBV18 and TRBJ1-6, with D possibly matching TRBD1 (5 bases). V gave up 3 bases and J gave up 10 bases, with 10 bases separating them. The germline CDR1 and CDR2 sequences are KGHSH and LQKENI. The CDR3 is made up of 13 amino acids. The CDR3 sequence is CASSPGEGSPLHF. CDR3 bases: TGTGCCAGCTCACCGGGGGAGGGATCACCCCTCCACTTT. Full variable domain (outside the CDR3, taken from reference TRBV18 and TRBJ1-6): NAGVMQNPRHLVRRRGQEARLRCSPMKGHSHVYWYRQLPEEGLKFMVYLQKENIIDESGMPKERFSAEFPKEGPSILRIQQVVRGDSAAYFCASSPGEGSPLHFGNGTRLTVT.

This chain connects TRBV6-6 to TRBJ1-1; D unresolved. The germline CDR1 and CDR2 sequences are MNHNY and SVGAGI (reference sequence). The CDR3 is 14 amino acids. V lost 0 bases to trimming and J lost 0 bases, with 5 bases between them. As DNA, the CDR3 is TGTGCCAGCAGTTACTCGGGCCTGAACACTGAAGCTTTCTTT. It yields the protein CASSYSGLNTEAFF.

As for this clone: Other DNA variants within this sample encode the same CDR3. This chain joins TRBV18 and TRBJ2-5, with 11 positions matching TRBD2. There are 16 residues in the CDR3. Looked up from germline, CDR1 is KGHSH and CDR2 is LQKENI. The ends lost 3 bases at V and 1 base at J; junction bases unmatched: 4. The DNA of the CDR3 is TGTGCCAGCTCACCTCTGCTAGCGGGAGGCCAAGAGACCCAGTACTTC. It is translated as CASSPLLAGGQETQYF. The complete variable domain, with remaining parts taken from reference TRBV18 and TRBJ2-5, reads NAGVMQNPRHLVRRRGQEARLRCSPMKGHSHVYWYRQLPEEGLKFMVYLQKENIIDESGMPKERFSAEFPKEGPSILRIQQVVRGDSAAYFCASSPLLAGGQETQYFGPGTRLLVL.

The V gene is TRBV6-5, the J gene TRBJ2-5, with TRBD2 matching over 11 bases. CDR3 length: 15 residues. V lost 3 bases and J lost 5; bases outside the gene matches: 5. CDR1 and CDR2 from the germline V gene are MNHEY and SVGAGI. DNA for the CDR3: TGTGCCAGCAGTTATGGGCTAGCGGGGGGTGAGACCCAGTACTTC. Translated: CASSYGLAGGETQYF.

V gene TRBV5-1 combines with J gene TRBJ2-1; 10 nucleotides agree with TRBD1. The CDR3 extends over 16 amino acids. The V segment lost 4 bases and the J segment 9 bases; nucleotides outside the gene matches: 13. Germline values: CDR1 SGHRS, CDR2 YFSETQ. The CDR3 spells CASSVGDDRQGAEQFF. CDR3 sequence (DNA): TGCGCCAGCAGCGTTGGGGACGATCGACAGGGGGCTGAGCAGTTCTTC. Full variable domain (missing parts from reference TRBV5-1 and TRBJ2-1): KAGVTQTPRYLIKTRGQQVTLSCSPISGHRSVSWYQQTPGQGLQFLFEYFSETQRNKGNFPGRFSGRQFSNSRSEMNVSTLELGDSALYLCASSVGDDRQGAEQFFGPGTRLTVL.

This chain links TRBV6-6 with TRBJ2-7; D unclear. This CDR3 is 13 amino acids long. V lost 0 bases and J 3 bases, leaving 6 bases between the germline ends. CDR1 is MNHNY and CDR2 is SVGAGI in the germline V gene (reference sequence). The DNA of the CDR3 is TGTGCCAGCAGTTACTCGGGCATCTACGAGCAGTACTTC. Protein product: CASSYSGIYEQYF.

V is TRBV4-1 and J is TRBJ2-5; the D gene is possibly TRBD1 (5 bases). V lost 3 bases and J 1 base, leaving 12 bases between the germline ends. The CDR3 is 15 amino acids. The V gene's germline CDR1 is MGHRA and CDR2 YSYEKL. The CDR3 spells CASSQFTGLQETQYF. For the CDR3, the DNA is TGCGCCAGCAGCCAGTTTACAGGTCTCCAAGAGACCCAGTACTTC.

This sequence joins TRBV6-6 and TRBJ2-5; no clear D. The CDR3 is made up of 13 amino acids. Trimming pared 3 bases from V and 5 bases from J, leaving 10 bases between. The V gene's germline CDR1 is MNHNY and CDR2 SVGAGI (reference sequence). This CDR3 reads CASSYRVWETQYF. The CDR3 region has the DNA TGTGCCAGCAGTTATCGGGTTTGGGAGACCCAGTACTTC.

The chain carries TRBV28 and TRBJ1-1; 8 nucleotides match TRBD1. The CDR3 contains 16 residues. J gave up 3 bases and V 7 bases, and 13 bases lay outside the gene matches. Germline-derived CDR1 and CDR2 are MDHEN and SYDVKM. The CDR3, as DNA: TGTGCCAGCATTCCGTCGCAGGGGGCGAGGGACACTGAAGCTTTCTTT. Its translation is CASIPSQGARDTEAFF.

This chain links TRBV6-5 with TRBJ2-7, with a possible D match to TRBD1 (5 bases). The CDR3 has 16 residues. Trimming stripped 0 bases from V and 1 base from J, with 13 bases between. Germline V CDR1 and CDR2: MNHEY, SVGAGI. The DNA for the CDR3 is TGTGCCAGCAGTTACTCAGGCAGGGTGGGTTCCTACGAGCAGTACTTC. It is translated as CASSYSGRVGSYEQYF.

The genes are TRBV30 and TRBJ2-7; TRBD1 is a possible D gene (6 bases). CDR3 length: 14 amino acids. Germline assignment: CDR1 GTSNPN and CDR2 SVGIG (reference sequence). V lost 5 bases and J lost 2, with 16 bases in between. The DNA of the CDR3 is TGTGCCTGGTCAGGGGACCCAGGGCCCTACGAGCAGTACTTC. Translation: CAWSGDPGPYEQYF.